This is a list of T cell receptor beta chains from one sample in a study of cytomegalovirus exposure and HLA in healthy donors. Clones were sequenced by immunoSEQ multiplex PCR, and TCRdb holds only the in-frame ones, with some missing. The table lists 95,000 to 150,000 clones, 81% of them singletons. What was sequenced was PBMCs. These TCRs come from a middle-aged woman in good health and CMV-seronegative. CDR3s include the opening cysteine and the closing phenylalanine or tryptophan. D genes are given only for firm matches. Not all rows give a size; the values are once, few, many and, for expanded clones, a class.

j_gene | abundance | d_gene | v_gene | CDR3nt | CDR3aa
TRBJ2-6 | . | TRBD2 | TRBV25-1 | TGTGCCAGCCACGGGGGGGAGAGCTCTGGGGCCAACGTCCTGACTTTC | CASHGGESSGANVLTF
TRBJ2-3 | . | . | TRBV12-5 | TGTGCTAGTGGTTTGGTGAAAGACACGAGCACAGATACGCAGTATTTT | CASGLVKDTSTDTQYF
TRBJ2-1 | . | TRBD2 | TRBV11-3 | TGTGCCAGCAGCTTAGGAGCGGGATTTAACACACATGAGCAGTTCTTC | CASSLGAGFNTHEQFF
TRBJ2-2 | . | . | TRBV7-3 | TGTGCCAGCAGCCCCCGGCCGGGACAAGAGTCGTCCGGGGAGCTGTTTTTT | CASSPRPGQESSGELFF
TRBJ1-4 | few | . | TRBV5-1 | TGCGCCAGCAGCTTGGGGTCGGCAACTAATGAAAAACTGTTTTTT | CASSLGSATNEKLFF
TRBJ1-1 | . | . | TRBV29-1 | TGCAGCGTTGTGTTGGACAAAAGGAACACTGAAGCTTTCTTT | CSVVLDKRNTEAFF
TRBJ2-1 | . | TRBD2 | TRBV6-5 | TGTGCCAGCAGTTACACCGGGACTAGAGGTGGTGAGCAGTTCTTC | CASSYTGTRGGEQFF
TRBJ2-1 | . | TRBD2 | TRBV6-1 | TGTGCCAGCAGTGATTCGAACGGGGGGGCCTACAATGAGCAGTTCTTC | CASSDSNGGAYNEQFF
TRBJ1-1 | . | TRBD1 | TRBV6-5 | TGTGCCAGCATTAGGGGACAGGGTGGGACTGAAGCTTTCTTT | CASIRGQGGTEAFF
TRBJ1-1 | few | . | TRBV4-1 | TGCGCCAGCAGCCAGCAGGGGCAGGGGACTGAAGCTTTCTTT | CASSQQGQGTEAFF
TRBJ2-5 | . | TRBD2 | TRBV5-6 | TGTGCCAGCAGCGTGGGACTAGCGGGGGGGCTGGAGACCCAGTACTTC | CASSVGLAGGLETQYF
TRBJ2-3 | . | . | TRBV25-1 | TGTGCCAGCAGCCTTACACACACAGATACGCAGTATTTT | CASSLTHTDTQYF
TRBJ1-3 | . | TRBD1 | TRBV7-2 | TGTGCCAGCAGCTCACAGGGGTCTGGAAACACCATATATTTT | CASSSQGSGNTIYF
TRBJ2-5 | once | TRBD1 | TRBV18 | TGTGCCAGCTCACCGGGTTCGGGACAGGGTATGCCGCAGTACTTC | CASSPGSGQGMPQYF
TRBJ1-5 | . | . | TRBV7-8 | TGTGCCAGCAGCATCCGGGACAAGAGCAATCAGCCCCAGCATTTT | CASSIRDKSNQPQHF
TRBJ2-1 | few | TRBD2 | TRBV7-3 | TGTGCCAGCAGCTTGTCTAGCGGGGGGGGAAATGAGCAGTTCTTC | CASSLSSGGGNEQFF
TRBJ2-5 | . | TRBD1 | TRBV6-1 | TGTGCCAGCAATCTAGGGGACAGGGGGCAGGAGACCCAGTACTTC | CASNLGDRGQETQYF
TRBJ2-4 | . | TRBD2 | TRBV10-3 | TGTGCCATCAGTGAGTCTTCTAGCGGGGGCCAGGTAGCCAAAAACATTCAGTACTTC | CAISESSSGGQVAKNIQYF
TRBJ1-1 | . | TRBD1 | TRBV25-1 | TGTGCCAGCAGTGAGTCGACAGGGGTGAACACTGAAGCTTTCTTT | CASSESTGVNTEAFF
TRBJ1-3 | . | TRBD1 | TRBV27 | TGTGCCAGCAGATATACAGGGGCCACTGGAAACACCATATATTTT | CASRYTGATGNTIYF
TRBJ1-6 | . | . | TRBV7-9 | TGTGCCAGCAGCACCTGGGACTCGGGTTCACCCCTCCACTTT | CASSTWDSGSPLHF
TRBJ2-3 | . | . | TRBV9 | TGTGCCAGCAGCCAAGCAGGGGCCTTCACAGATACGCAGTATTTT | CASSQAGAFTDTQYF
TRBJ1-2 | . | TRBD1 | TRBV30 | TGTGCCTGGAGTGTACAGGGGGCGCGAGGCTACACCTTC | CAWSVQGARGYTF
TRBJ1-1 | . | TRBD1 | TRBV5-1 | TGCGCCAGCAGCTTGGGAGGGACAGGGGACACTGAAGCTTTCTTT | CASSLGGTGDTEAFF
TRBJ2-7 | . | TRBD1 | TRBV6-5 | TGTGCCAGCAGTTACGGGACAGGGGGGGTTCACGAGCAGTACTTC | CASSYGTGGVHEQYF
TRBJ1-5 | few | . | TRBV30 | TGTGCCTGGAGTAGCGGGGCCTCGAAGCCCCAGCATTTT | CAWSSGASKPQHF
TRBJ1-1 | . | TRBD1 | TRBV7-3 | TGTGCCAGCAGCCCTACAGGGGCGGCTGAAGCTTTCTTT | CASSPTGAAEAFF
TRBJ2-5 | . | . | TRBV7-8 | TGTGCCAGCAGCTTATCAACAAAAGGGGGTCAAGAGACCCAGTACTTC | CASSLSTKGGQETQYF
TRBJ2-3 | . | . | TRBV9 | TGTGCCAGCAGCGTAGCCTCGGACAGTAGCACAGATACGCAGTATTTT | CASSVASDSSTDTQYF
TRBJ1-5 | . | TRBD1 | TRBV6-6 | TGTGCCAGCAGGGAACAGGGGACGGGAGTTCAGCCCCAGCATTTT | CASREQGTGVQPQHF
TRBJ1-2 | . | . | TRBV9 | TGTGCCAGCAGCGTTACCGGGATGTATGGCTACACCTTC | CASSVTGMYGYTF
TRBJ2-7 | few | . | TRBV6-6 | TGTGCCAGCAGTCGCAGGGACAACTCCTACGAGCAGTACTTC | CASSRRDNSYEQYF
TRBJ2-5 | . | TRBD1 | TRBV7-9 | TGTGCCAGCAGCTTAGGGGACAGTTCACAAGAGACCCAGTACTTC | CASSLGDSSQETQYF
TRBJ1-2 | . | TRBD1 | TRBV7-2 | TGTGCCAGCAGCTTAGAGTTGTCCAGGGGGCATAACTATGGCTACACCTTC | CASSLELSRGHNYGYTF